The 32 T cell receptor beta chains listed next were all sequenced from one sample in a study of shared clonotypes between healthy human individuals. Clones were sequenced by immunoSEQ multiplex PCR, and TCRdb holds only the in-frame ones, with some missing. Found here are hundreds of thousands of clones, 95% to 96% of them singletons; the top ten hold about 0.12%. Naive CD8 cells lacked CD45RO and underwent positive selection for CCR7, leaving out terminally differentiated effector memory CD45RA+ cells. Material: naive CD8+ T cells sorted from blood. Receptors originate from a woman between 25 and 40 years old in good health.

The chain links TRBV29-1 to TRBJ2-3, with 10 bases that match TRBD2. Germline lookup yields CDR1 SQVTM and CDR2 ANQGSEA. Trimming cost V 3 bases and J 7 bases; bases outside gene matches: 10. CDR3 length equals 15 residues. CDR3 sequence: CSVDSLAGELYTQYF. DNA for the CDR3: TGCAGCGTTGACTCGCTAGCGGGAGAACTATATACGCAGTATTTT.

The chain links TRBV29-1 to TRBJ2-7, with D unclear. CDR3 length: 13 amino acids. Per germline, CDR1 SQVTM and CDR2 ANQGSEA. Trimming took 6 bases from V and 0 from J, leaving 12 bases between them. The CDR3 protein is CSVRPQDSYEQYF. The CDR3 nucleotides are TGCAGCGTGAGACCCCAGGACTCCTACGAGCAGTACTTC.

The rearrangement links TRBV12-1 to TRBJ2-1; TRBD2 was called by the table and not checked on the DNA. TRBV12-1 has pseudogene status. The CDR3 length is 19 residues. CDR3 bases: TGTGCCAGCAGCGATACTAGCCGTGCGAGGCTTGGCTCCTACAATGAGCAGTTCTTC. Translating it yields CASSDTSRARLGSYNEQFF.

The V gene is TRBV7-3, the J gene TRBJ1-1, with D possibly TRBD1 on 6 matching bases. Trimming removed 4 bases at V and 3 bases at J, with 9 bases between. The CDR3 is 13 residues long. Germline V lookup: CDR1 SGHTA, CDR2 FQGTGA. CDR3 protein: CASSSRTDTEAFF. DNA of the CDR3: TGTGCCAGCAGCTCTAGGACAGACACTGAAGCTTTCTTT.

The chain combines TRBV4-2 with TRBJ2-1; 7 nucleotides match TRBD1. V lost 5 bases to trimming and J lost 8 bases; unmatched junction nucleotides: 6. CDR1 is LGHNA and CDR2 is YNFKEQ in the germline V gene. The CDR3 spans 13 residues. CDR3 protein: CASSAGGSYEQFF. CDR3 in DNA: TGTGCCAGCAGCGCAGGGGGTAGTTATGAGCAGTTCTTC.

The chain uses TRBV19 and TRBJ1-3; D is unresolved. Trimming left V 5 bases short and J 0 bases short, with 14 bases between. The V gene's germline CDR1 is LNHDA and CDR2 SQIVND (reference sequence). This CDR3 has 16 amino acids. The DNA for the CDR3 is TGTGCCAGTAGTCCTGACATCTCTCTCTCTGGAAACACCATATATTTT. Its protein product is CASSPDISLSGNTIYF.

The rearrangement uses TRBV7-9 and TRBJ2-7; 7 nucleotides line up with TRBD2. This CDR3 comprises 15 residues. The V segment lost 5 bases and the J segment 2 bases; nucleotides outside the gene matches: 9. Germline V lookup: CDR1 SEHNR, CDR2 FQNEAQ (reference sequence). The CDR3 nucleotides read TGTGCCAGCAGCGCGGGGGTCCAGGTACCCTACGAGCAGTACTTC. It is translated as CASSAGVQVPYEQYF.

This clone was seen a single time. The CDR3 reads CASSEWTSGISEQFF. Here the CDR3 DNA reads TGTGCCAGCAGTGAATGGACTAGCGGGATTTCTGAGCAGTTCTTC. The chain has TRBV2 and TRBJ2-1; the match to TRBD2 covers 12 bases. Germline CDR1 is SNHLY and CDR2 is FYNNEI. The CDR3 covers 15 residues. V was clipped by 2 bases and J by 9 bases; unmatched bases: 5.

V gene TRBV27 combines with J gene TRBJ1-2; 7 bases are a match to TRBD1. CDR3 length: 16 amino acids. Germline trimming cut 6 bases from V and 4 bases from J; bases unmatched to any gene: 14. The germline CDR1 and CDR2 sequences are MNHEY and SMNVEV (reference sequence). This CDR3 is CASSPTRDRTSYGYTF. The CDR3 DNA is TGTGCCAGCAGCCCAACTCGGGACAGAACCTCCTATGGCTACACCTTC.

This clone has a single count. CDR3 nucleotides: TGTGCCAGTAGTACAAGGACAGTTAGTAATGAAAAACTGTTTTTT. Amino acids: CASSTRTVSNEKLFF. The V gene is TRBV19, the J gene TRBJ1-4; D might be TRBD1 (6 bases). This CDR3 is 15 amino acids long. Trimming left V 4 bases short and J 4 bases short, with 13 bases between. The germline CDR1 and CDR2 sequences are LNHDA and SQIVND (reference sequence).

This rearrangement joins TRBV15 to TRBJ2-7; maybe TRBD2 (5 bases). This CDR3 contains 13 residues. V gave up 2 bases and J gave up 7 bases, with 12 bases separating them. CDR1 and CDR2 (germline): LNHNV, YYDKDF (reference sequence). CDR3 residues: CATSRHTSLEQYF. The DNA for the CDR3 is TGTGCCACCAGCAGACACACTAGTTTGGAGCAGTACTTC.

V and J are TRBV10-3 and TRBJ2-5; D unclear. The CDR3 totals 14 residues. V was clipped by 2 bases and J by 1 base, with 8 bases between them. Germline V lookup: CDR1 ENHRY, CDR2 SYGVKD. The DNA for the CDR3 is TGTGCCATCAGTGAGGGTACGGCCCAAGAGACCCAGTACTTC. Its translation is CAISEGTAQETQYF.

The chain combines TRBV4-1 with TRBJ2-2; 8 positions match TRBD2. This CDR3 comprises 15 residues. Germline V gene sequence: CDR1 MGHRA, CDR2 YSYEKL. V shed 2 bases and J 7 bases; nucleotides not matched to a gene: 6. The CDR3 coding sequence is TGCGCCAGCAGCCAACCGGGAGGGCCTGGCGGGGAGCTGTTTTTT. Translating gives CASSQPGGPGGELFF.

The chain is built from TRBV18 and TRBJ2-1; 10 nucleotides align to TRBD2. Unmatched junction bases numbered 8, after V lost 4 bases and J lost 5 bases. CDR1 KGHSH and CDR2 LQKENI come from the germline V gene. There are 16 residues in the CDR3. The CDR3 sequence: CASSHGSSGSHNEQFF. The CDR3 nucleotides are TGTGCCAGCTCACACGGTTCTAGCGGGAGCCACAATGAGCAGTTCTTC.

The chain has TRBV2 and TRBJ1-5; D possibly corresponds to TRBD1 (6 bases). This CDR3 comprises 16 residues. The ends were cut back, 0 bases at V and 2 bases at J, with 11 bases in the middle. Germline-derived CDR1 and CDR2 are SNHLY and FYNNEI. The CDR3 DNA is TGTGCCAGCAGTGAAGCGCATCCAGGGGGCAATCAGCCCCAGCATTTT. Its translation: CASSEAHPGGNQPQHF.

The V call is TRBV28, the J call TRBJ2-7; 8 bases line up with TRBD1. V trimming: 4 bases; J trimming: 5 bases; junction bases outside the gene matches: 16. Per the germline V gene, CDR1 is MDHEN and CDR2 is SYDVKM. This CDR3 spans 17 amino acids. The CDR3: CASSSGAQGAPGDEQYF. As DNA, the CDR3 is TGTGCCAGCAGTTCCGGGGCTCAGGGGGCTCCAGGGGACGAGCAGTACTTC.

The V call is TRBV9, the J call TRBJ2-1; 8 nucleotides match TRBD1. Unmatched junction bases numbered 11, after V lost 4 bases and J lost 8 bases. Germline values: CDR1 SGDLS, CDR2 YYNGEE. The CDR3 has 15 amino acids. The CDR3 spells CASSPGQGALDEQFF. The CDR3 nucleotides are TGTGCCAGCAGCCCAGGTCAGGGGGCACTGGATGAGCAGTTCTTC.

This rearrangement joins TRBV6-6 to TRBJ2-7, with D perhaps matching TRBD1 (5 bases). The V end lost 0 bases, the J end lost 5 bases, and 11 bases lay between the germline ends. This CDR3 region has 14 residues. Germline V CDR1 and CDR2: MNHNY, SVGAGI (reference sequence). The CDR3 sequence is CASSYSISRDEQYF. The CDR3 DNA follows: TGTGCCAGCAGTTACTCAATATCCAGGGACGAGCAGTACTTC.

The J gene is TRBJ2-6, the V gene TRBV1. TRBV1 is noted as a pseudogene. This CDR3 comprises 18 residues. CDR3 bases: TGCACCAGCAGCCAAGATGGGAGGGGGCGTTCTGGGGCCAACGTCCTGACTTTC. Its translation is CTSSQDGRGRSGANVLTF.

The chain links TRBV19 to TRBJ2-5; D not certain. This CDR3 is 13 amino acids long. Germline V lookup: CDR1 LNHDA, CDR2 SQIVND (reference sequence). Trimming left V 3 bases short and J 5 bases short, with 10 bases between. The CDR3 sequence is CASSMWVGETQYF. The DNA for the CDR3 is TGTGCCAGTAGTATGTGGGTTGGGGAGACCCAGTACTTC.

The chain uses TRBV5-4 and TRBJ1-1, with D unresolved. Germline V gives CDR1 SGHNT, CDR2 YYREEE (reference sequence). The CDR3 length is 13 residues. V shed 5 bases and J shed 2 bases, with 10 bases lying between them. The CDR3: CASRSSENTEAFF. The CDR3 DNA sequence: TGTGCCAGCAGATCAAGCGAAAACACTGAAGCTTTCTTT. The entire variable domain, with the rest obtained from reference TRBV5-4 and TRBJ1-1, is as follows: ETGVTQSPTHLIKTRGQQVTLRCSSQSGHNTVSWYQQALGQGPQFIFQYYREEENGRGNFPPRFSGLQFPNYSSELNVNALELDDSALYLCASRSSENTEAFFGQGTRLTVV.

The V gene is TRBV5-6, the J gene TRBJ2-7; 9 bases map to TRBD1. V lost 4 bases to trimming and J lost 3 bases; unmatched junction nucleotides: 8. The CDR3 sequence is 15 residues long. Germline CDR1 is SGHDT and CDR2 is YYEEEE. CDR3 residues: CASSMAGTGIYEQYF. For the CDR3, the DNA is TGTGCCAGCAGCATGGCCGGGACAGGGATCTACGAGCAGTACTTC. The complete variable domain, with remaining parts taken from reference TRBV5-6 and TRBJ2-7, reads DAGVTQSPTHLIKTRGQQVTLRCSPKSGHDTVSWYQQALGQGPQFIFQYYEEEERQRGNFPDRFSGHQFPNYSSELNVNALLLGDSALYLCASSMAGTGIYEQYFGPGTRLTVT.

This chain connects TRBV11-2 to TRBJ2-1, with unresolved D. Germline loops: CDR1 SGHAT, CDR2 FQNNGV. Trimming took 1 base from V and 15 from J, leaving 10 bases between them. The CDR3 sequence is 11 residues long. In DNA, the CDR3 is TGTGCCAGCAGCTTAGGCTCAGGTCTGTTCTTC. Translated: CASSLGSGLFF.

The V call is TRBV15, the J call TRBJ2-5; 9 nucleotides line up with TRBD2. CDR1 is LNHNV, CDR2 YYDKDF, per germline (reference sequence). The CDR3 consists of 16 residues. Unmatched junction bases numbered 10, after V lost 4 bases and J lost 4 bases. The CDR3 here is CATSNGVAGGAETQYF. CDR3 sequence (DNA): TGTGCCACCAGCAACGGAGTGGCGGGAGGGGCAGAGACCCAGTACTTC.

The chain couples TRBV5-5 to TRBJ1-3; no definite D call. The germline V and J ends were trimmed by 1 base and 0 bases, with 8 bases remaining between them. Germline CDR1 is SGHKS and CDR2 is YYEKEE (reference sequence). This CDR3 comprises 15 residues. The CDR3 DNA sequence: TGTGCCAGCAGCTTGCCTGGGTACTCTGGAAACACCATATATTTT. Protein product: CASSLPGYSGNTIYF.

V is TRBV5-6 and J is TRBJ2-7; no reliable D call. The CDR3 totals 11 residues. The germline CDR1 and CDR2 sequences are SGHDT and YYEEEE. V was shortened by 2 bases and J by 4 bases, with 4 bases between the two germline ends. The CDR3 region has the DNA TGTGCCAGCAGCTTCGAATACGAGCAGTACTTC. Amino acids: CASSFEYEQYF.

This clone is a singleton in its sample. CDR3 residues: CASSPHAGSEQFF. Here the CDR3 DNA reads TGTGCCAGCAGCCCCCATGCGGGGAGTGAGCAGTTCTTC. The rearrangement joins TRBV7-2 to TRBJ2-1; D is possibly TRBD2 (6 bases). This CDR3 region has 13 residues. V lost 5 bases, J lost 9 bases, and 14 bases lay in between. The V gene's germline CDR1 is SGHTA and CDR2 FQGNSA.

About this clone: The same CDR3 can be traced to other DNA sequences in this sample. This chain uses TRBV27 with TRBJ2-1; 8 nucleotides match TRBD2. The CDR3 runs to 14 residues. In germline, CDR1 is MNHEY, CDR2 SMNVEV (reference sequence). After removal of 4 bases from V and 9 bases from J, the junction contained 8 bases not matched to a gene. The CDR3 region has the DNA TGTGCCAGCAGTTGGGGACTAGGATTGGGTGAGCAGTTCTTC. Translating gives CASSWGLGLGEQFF.

V gene TRBV4-1 combines with J gene TRBJ1-1; no clear D gene. V dropped 5 bases and J dropped 3 bases, with 19 bases sitting between them. This CDR3 comprises 16 residues. Looked up from germline, CDR1 is MGHRA and CDR2 is YSYEKL. This chain's CDR3 is CASSKKRASRDTEAFF. The CDR3, as DNA: TGCGCCAGCAGCAAGAAGAGGGCGAGTAGGGACACTGAAGCTTTCTTT.

This clone was observed a handful of times. The chain joins TRBV29-1 to TRBJ2-1; D is uncertain. Germline values: CDR1 SQVTM, CDR2 ANQGSEA. The CDR3 totals 10 residues. The germline V and J ends were trimmed by 7 bases and 5 bases, with 6 bases remaining between them. Here the CDR3 reads CSASHNEQFF. In DNA, the CDR3 is TGCAGCGCATCTCACAATGAGCAGTTCTTC.

This chain connects TRBV10-3 to TRBJ1-6; D possibly corresponds to TRBD1 (6 bases). The length of the CDR3 is 14 residues. Germline V CDR1 and CDR2: ENHRY, SYGVKD. The ends were cut back, 3 bases at V and 10 bases at J, with 13 bases in the middle. The CDR3 DNA reads TGTGCCATCAGTGATCAAGATGGGGGCTCACCCCTCCACTTT. Protein sequence: CAISDQDGGSPLHF.

This chain links TRBV7-9 with TRBJ2-2, with TRBD1 identical over 8 bases. V gave up 4 bases and J gave up 5 bases; unmatched junction bases: 0. Germline V gene sequence: CDR1 SEHNR, CDR2 FQNEAQ (reference sequence). CDR3 length equals 13 residues. CDR3: CASSWTGTGELFF. CDR3 DNA: TGTGCCAGCAGCTGGACAGGGACCGGGGAGCTGTTTTTT.